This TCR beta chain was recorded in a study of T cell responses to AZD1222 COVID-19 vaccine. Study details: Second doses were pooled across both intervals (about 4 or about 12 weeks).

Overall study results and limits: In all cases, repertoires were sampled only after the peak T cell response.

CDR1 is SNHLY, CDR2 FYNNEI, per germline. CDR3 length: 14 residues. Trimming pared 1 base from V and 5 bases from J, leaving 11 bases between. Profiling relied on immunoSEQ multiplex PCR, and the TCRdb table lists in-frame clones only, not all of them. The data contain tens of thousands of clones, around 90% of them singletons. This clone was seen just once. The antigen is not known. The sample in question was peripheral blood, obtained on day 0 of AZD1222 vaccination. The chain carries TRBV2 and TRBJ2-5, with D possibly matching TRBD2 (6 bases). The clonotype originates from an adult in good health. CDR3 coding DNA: TGTGCCAGCAGTGAAGACGGGAGAGGGGAGACCCAGTACTTC. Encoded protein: CASSEDGRGETQYF.